Included here is one TCR beta chain sequence, with context. The test was conducted at deep level. Evenly divided among several immunoSEQ plates was the genomic DNA of each subset. Original processing notes: In the immunoSEQ data, sequences were junction-only and lacked quality scores, so filtering differed. The data were produced by immunoSEQ multiplex PCR, yet TCRdb's version contains in-frame clones alone and is incomplete. The V and J calls and clone size come from that table; D and trimming were worked out from the DNA. Of over 400,000 clones in the sample, 70% to 85% were seen once. Donors had no recently reported acute infections or vaccinations and were HIV-negative. This specimen comes from a study of shared clonotypes between healthy human individuals. The sample comprised PBMCs. This sequence was found in a woman aged 40 to 50 in good health. Some clones in this sample may be carry-over from other donors' samples.

The DNA for the CDR3 is TGTGCCAGCAGCTTAGTCCCAGGAAACATTCAGTACTTC. Translation: CASSLVPGNIQYF. The V call is TRBV11-3, the J call TRBJ2-4; D not certain. The CDR3 totals 13 residues. From germline, CDR1 is SGHNT and CDR2 YENEEA. Trimming left V 1 base short and J 6 bases short, with 7 bases between.